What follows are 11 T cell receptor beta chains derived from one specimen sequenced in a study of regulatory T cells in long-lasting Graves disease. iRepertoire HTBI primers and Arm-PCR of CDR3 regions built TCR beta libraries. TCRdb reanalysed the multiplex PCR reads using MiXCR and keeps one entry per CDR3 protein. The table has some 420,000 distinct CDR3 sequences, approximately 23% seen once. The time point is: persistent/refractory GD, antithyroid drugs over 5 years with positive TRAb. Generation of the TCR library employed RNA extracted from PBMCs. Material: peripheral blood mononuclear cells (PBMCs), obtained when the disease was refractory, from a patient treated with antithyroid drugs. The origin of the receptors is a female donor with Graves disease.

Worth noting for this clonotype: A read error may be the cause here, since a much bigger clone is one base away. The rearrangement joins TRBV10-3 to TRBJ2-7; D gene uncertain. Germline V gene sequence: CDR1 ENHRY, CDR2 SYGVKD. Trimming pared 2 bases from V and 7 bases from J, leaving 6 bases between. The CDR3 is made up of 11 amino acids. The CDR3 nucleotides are TGTGCCATCAGTGAGCTCAGGGAGCAGTACTTC. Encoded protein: CAISELREQYF.

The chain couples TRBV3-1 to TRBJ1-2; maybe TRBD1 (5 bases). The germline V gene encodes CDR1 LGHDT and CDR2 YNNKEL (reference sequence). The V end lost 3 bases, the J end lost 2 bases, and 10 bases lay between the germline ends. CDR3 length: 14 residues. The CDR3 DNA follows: TGTGCCAGCAGCCAGGGCAGGGCGAACTATGGCTACACCTTC. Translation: CASSQGRANYGYTF. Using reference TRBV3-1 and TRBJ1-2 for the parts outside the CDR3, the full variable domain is DTAVSQTPKYLVTQMGNDKSIKCEQNLGHDTMYWYKQDSKKFLKIMFSYNNKELIINETVPNRFSPKSPDKAHLNLHINSLELGDSAVYFCASSQGRANYGYTFGSGTRLTVV.

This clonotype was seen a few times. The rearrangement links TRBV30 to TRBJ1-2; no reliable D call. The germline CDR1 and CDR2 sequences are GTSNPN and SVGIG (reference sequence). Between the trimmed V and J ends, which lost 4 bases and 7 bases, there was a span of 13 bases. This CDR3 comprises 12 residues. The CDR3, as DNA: TGTGCCTGGACTCACAGCGGGATTGGCTACACCTTC. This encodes CAWTHSGIGYTF.

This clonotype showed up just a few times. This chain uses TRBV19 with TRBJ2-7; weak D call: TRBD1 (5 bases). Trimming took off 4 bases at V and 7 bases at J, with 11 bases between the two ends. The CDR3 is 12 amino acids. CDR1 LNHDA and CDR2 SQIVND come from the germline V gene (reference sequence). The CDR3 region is CASSTARTEQYF. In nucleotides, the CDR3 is TGTGCCAGTAGTACAGCCCGGACAGAGCAGTACTTC.

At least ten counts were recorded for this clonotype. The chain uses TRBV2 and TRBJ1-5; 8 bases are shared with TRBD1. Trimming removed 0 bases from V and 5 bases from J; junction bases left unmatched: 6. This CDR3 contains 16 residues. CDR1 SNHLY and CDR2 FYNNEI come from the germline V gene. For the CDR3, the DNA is TGTGCCAGCAGTGAAGCTCAGGGGGCCTTACATCAGCCCCAGCATTTT. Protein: CASSEAQGALHQPQHF.

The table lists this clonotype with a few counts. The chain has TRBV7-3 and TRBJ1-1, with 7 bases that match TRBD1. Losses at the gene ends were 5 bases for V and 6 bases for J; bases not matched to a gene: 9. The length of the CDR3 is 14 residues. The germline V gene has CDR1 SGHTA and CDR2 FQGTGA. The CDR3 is CASSLQGRLAEAFF. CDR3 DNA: TGTGCCAGCAGCCTACAGGGGCGTTTAGCTGAAGCTTTCTTT.

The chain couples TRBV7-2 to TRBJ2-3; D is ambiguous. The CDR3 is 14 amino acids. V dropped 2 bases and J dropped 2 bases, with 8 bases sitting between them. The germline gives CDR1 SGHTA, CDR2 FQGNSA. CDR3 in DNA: TGTGCCAGCAGCTTATCTGGGGACACAGATACGCAGTATTTT. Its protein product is CASSLSGDTDTQYF.

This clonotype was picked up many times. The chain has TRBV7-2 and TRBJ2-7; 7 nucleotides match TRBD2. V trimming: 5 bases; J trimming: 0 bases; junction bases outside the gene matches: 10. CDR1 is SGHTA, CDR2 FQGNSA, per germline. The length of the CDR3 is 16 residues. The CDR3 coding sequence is TGTGCCAGCAGCCCCGGGGGAGCGGGGTTCTCCTACGAGCAGTACTTC. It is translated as CASSPGGAGFSYEQYF.

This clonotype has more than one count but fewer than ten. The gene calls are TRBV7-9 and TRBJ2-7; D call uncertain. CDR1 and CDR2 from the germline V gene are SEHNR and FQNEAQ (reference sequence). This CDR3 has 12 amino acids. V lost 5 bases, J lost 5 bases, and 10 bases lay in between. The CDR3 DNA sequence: TGTGCCAGCAGCCCTCCAAGGGACGAGCAGTACTTC. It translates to CASSPPRDEQYF.

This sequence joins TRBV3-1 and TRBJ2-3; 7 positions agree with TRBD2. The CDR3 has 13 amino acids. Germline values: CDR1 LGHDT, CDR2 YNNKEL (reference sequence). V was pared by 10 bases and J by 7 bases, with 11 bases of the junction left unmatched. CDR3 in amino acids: CATGLGSVYTQYF. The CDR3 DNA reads TGTGCCACCGGACTAGGATCAGTTTATACGCAGTATTTT.

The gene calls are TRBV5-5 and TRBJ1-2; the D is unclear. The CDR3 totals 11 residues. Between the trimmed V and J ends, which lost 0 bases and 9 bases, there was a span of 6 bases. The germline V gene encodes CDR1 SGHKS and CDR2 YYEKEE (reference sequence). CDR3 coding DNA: TGTGCCAGCAGCTTGGAGATGAGCTACACCTTC. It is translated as CASSLEMSYTF.